This passage covers 2 T cell receptor beta chains from one sample sequenced in a study of CD8+CD57+ T cells in acquired aplastic anemia. CDR3 and TCR beta VDJ profiling relied on a genomic DNA template. Using its own MiXCR run on the reads, TCRdb lists one record per CDR3 protein. The profile shows hundreds of thousands of distinct CDR3 sequences, 55% to 70% of them singletons. The sample taken for sequencing was sorted CD4+, CD8+, or CD8+CD57+ T cells (not recorded which) from PBMCs. These receptors were obtained from a human donor in good health, serving as a control.

This clonotype was counted a few times. The conserved phenylalanine or tryptophan is not found at the CDR3 terminus, so this likely reflects a read error. This chain links TRBV15 with TRBJ1-5, with D possibly being TRBD1 (5 bases). Germline V gene sequence: CDR1 LNHNV, CDR2 YYDKDF (reference sequence). The CDR3 has 16 residues. The CDR3 spells CATGRDPGGQLIPQHS. The CDR3 coding sequence is TGTGCCACCGGCAGAGATCCGGGAGGACAACTTATACCCCAGCATTCT.

The V gene is TRBV29-1, the J gene TRBJ1-2; maybe TRBD1 (5 bases). V lost 0 bases, J lost 8 bases, and 10 bases lay in between. Germline-derived CDR1 and CDR2 are SQVTM and ANQGSEA. This CDR3 contains 12 residues. The CDR3 coding sequence is TGCAGCGTTGAAGAGGGACGATGGGGCTACACCTTC. Its translation is CSVEEGRWGYTF.